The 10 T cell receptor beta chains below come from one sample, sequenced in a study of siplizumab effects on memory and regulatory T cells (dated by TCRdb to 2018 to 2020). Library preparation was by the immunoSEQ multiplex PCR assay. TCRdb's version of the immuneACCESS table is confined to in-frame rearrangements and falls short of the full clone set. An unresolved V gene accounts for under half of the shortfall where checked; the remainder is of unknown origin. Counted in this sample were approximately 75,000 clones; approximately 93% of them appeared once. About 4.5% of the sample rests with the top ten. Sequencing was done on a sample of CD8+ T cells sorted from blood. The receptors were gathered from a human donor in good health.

CDR3 residues: CASSQVGAYEQYF. For the CDR3, the DNA is TGCGCCAGCAGCCAAGTCGGGGCCTACGAGCAGTACTTC. The chain joins TRBV4-1 to TRBJ2-5; possibly TRBD2 for D (5 bases). The last part of the DNA fits TRBJ2-7 better; the J call may be wrong. This CDR3 is 13 amino acids long. The germline V gene encodes CDR1 MGHRA and CDR2 YSYEKL.

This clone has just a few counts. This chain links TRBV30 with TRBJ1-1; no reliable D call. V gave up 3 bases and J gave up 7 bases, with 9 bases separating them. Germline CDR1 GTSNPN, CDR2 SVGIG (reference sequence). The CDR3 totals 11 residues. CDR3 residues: CAWRDGLEAFF. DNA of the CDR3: TGTGCCTGGAGGGACGGACTTGAAGCTTTCTTT.

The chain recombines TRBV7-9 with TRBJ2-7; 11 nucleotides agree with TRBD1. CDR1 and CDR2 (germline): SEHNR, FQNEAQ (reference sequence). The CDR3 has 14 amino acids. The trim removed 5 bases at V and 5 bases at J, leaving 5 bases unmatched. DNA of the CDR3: TGTGCCAGCAGCCCGGGGACAGGGGGTGACGAGCAGTACTTC. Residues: CASSPGTGGDEQYF.

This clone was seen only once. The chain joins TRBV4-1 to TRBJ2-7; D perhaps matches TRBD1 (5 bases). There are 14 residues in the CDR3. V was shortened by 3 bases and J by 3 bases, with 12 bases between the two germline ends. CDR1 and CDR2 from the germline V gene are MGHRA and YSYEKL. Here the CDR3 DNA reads TGCGCCAGCAGCCATTCGTCAGGGAACTACGAGCAGTACTTC. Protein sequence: CASSHSSGNYEQYF.

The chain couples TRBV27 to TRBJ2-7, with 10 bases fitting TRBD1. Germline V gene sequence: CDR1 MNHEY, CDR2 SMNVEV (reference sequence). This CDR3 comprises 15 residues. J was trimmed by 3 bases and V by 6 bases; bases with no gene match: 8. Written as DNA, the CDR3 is TGTGCCAGCAGCTCAGGGACAGGGGATGTCTACGAGCAGTACTTC. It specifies CASSSGTGDVYEQYF.

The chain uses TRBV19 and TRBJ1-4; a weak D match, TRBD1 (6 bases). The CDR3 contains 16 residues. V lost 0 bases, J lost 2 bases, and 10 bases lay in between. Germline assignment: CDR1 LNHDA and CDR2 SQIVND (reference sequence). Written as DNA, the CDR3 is TGTGCCAGTAGTATAGAGGGGGCGCAGACTAATGAAAAACTGTTTTTT. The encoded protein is CASSIEGAQTNEKLFF. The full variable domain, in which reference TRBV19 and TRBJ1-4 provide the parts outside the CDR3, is DGGITQSPKYLFRKEGQNVTLSCEQNLNHDAMYWYRQDPGQGLRLIYYSQIVNDFQKGDIAEGYSVSREKKESFPLTVTSAQKNPTAFYLCASSIEGAQTNEKLFFGSGTQLSVL.

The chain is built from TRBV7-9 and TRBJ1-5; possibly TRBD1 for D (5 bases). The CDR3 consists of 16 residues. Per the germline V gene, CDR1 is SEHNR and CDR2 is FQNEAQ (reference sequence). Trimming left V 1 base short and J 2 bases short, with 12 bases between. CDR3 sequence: CASSLVGQGGNQPQHF. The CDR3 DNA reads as TGTGCCAGCAGCTTAGTGGGGCAGGGCGGCAATCAGCCCCAGCATTTT.

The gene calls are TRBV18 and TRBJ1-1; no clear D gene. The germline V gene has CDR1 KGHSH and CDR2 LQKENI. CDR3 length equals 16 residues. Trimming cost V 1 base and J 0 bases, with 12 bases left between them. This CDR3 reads CASSPLYEGVNTEAFF. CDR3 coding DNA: TGTGCCAGCTCACCACTGTACGAGGGCGTGAACACTGAAGCTTTCTTT. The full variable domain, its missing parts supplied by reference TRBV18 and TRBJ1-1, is NAGVMQNPRHLVRRRGQEARLRCSPMKGHSHVYWYRQLPEEGLKFMVYLQKENIIDESGMPKERFSAEFPKEGPSILRIQQVVRGDSAAYFCASSPLYEGVNTEAFFGQGTRLTVV.

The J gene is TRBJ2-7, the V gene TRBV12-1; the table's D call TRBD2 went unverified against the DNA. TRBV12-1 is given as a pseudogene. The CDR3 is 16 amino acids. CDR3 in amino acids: CASSTLKRGSSYEQYF. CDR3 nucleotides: TGTGCCAGCAGTACACTGAAGCGGGGGAGCTCCTACGAGCAGTACTTC.

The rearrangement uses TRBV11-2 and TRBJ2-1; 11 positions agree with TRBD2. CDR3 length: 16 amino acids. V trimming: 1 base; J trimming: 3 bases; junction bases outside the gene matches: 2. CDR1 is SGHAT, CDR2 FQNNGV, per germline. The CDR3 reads CASSLVSGGGYNEQFF. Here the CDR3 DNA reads TGTGCCAGCAGCTTAGTTAGCGGGGGGGGCTACAATGAGCAGTTCTTC.